This passage covers 22 T cell receptor beta chains from one sample sequenced in a study of neurological immune-mediated disorders. TCRdb re-called the 5' RACE reads with MiXCR, one entry per CDR3 protein. The profile covers about 95,000 distinct CDR3 sequences, with roughly 4% appearing a single time and 5% to 6.5% taken by the ten largest. Specimen: PBMCs. The origin of the receptors is a woman between 18 and 29 years old with multiple sclerosis.

This clonotype occurred a few times. The chain recombines TRBV10-3 with TRBJ2-1, with D tentatively TRBD2 (5 bases). This CDR3 is 15 amino acids long. V lost 2 bases, J lost 6 bases, and 14 bases lay in between. Germline lookup yields CDR1 ENHRY and CDR2 SYGVKD. CDR3 loop: CAISERPGSLNEQFF. The CDR3 DNA is TGTGCCATCAGTGAGAGGCCGGGATCCCTCAATGAGCAGTTCTTC.

This clonotype was counted many times. One junction end does not reproduce the germline sequence, and a read error may be involved. This chain joins TRBV20-1 and TRBJ1-5, with D perhaps matching TRBD1 (5 bases). Germline CDR1 and CDR2: DFQATT and SNEGSKA (reference sequence). This CDR3 is 10 amino acids long. CDR3 DNA: TGCAGTGCTGGAGACAGGCCCCAGCATTTT. Amino acid sequence: CSAGDRPQHF.

This clonotype was counted many times. The rearrangement links TRBV5-1 to TRBJ1-2, with 7 bases lining up with TRBD1. The CDR3 is made up of 16 amino acids. The germline V gene encodes CDR1 SGHRS and CDR2 YFSETQ. The J segment lost 6 bases and the V segment lost 2 bases, leaving 13 bases of the junction unmatched. The CDR3 DNA reads as TGCGCCAGCAGCTTAATAGGATCGACAGGGCCGGATGGCTACACCTTC. Translating it yields CASSLIGSTGPDGYTF.

This clonotype was seen repeatedly, ten times or more. The chain links TRBV10-3 to TRBJ2-1; D is ambiguous. The CDR3 contains 12 residues. Looked up from germline, CDR1 is ENHRY and CDR2 is SYGVKD. The V gene lost 10 bases and the J gene lost 6 bases, with 13 bases spanning the gap. The CDR3 DNA follows: TGTGCCAAGGTCCTCCTCTGCAATGAGCAGTTCTTC. Protein sequence: CAKVLLCNEQFF.

This clonotype was found many times. This rearrangement joins TRBV5-5 to TRBJ2-5; no clear D gene. Germline-derived CDR1 and CDR2 are SGHKS and YYEKEE (reference sequence). This CDR3 is built from 12 residues. The germline V and J ends were trimmed by 0 bases and 5 bases, with 5 bases remaining between them. CDR3 nucleotides: TGTGCCAGCAGCTTGGCCGCGGAGACCCAGTACTTC. Amino acid sequence: CASSLAAETQYF. Complete variable domain (other parts from reference TRBV5-5 and TRBJ2-5): DAGVTQSPTHLIKTRGQQVTLRCSPISGHKSVSWYQQVLGQGPQFIFQYYEKEERGRGNFPDRFSARQFPNYSSELNVNALLLGDSALYLCASSLAAETQYFGPGTRLLVL.

At least ten counts were recorded for this clonotype. The chain is built from TRBV5-1 and TRBJ2-3; D is uncertain. CDR3 length: 14 residues. Germline assignment: CDR1 SGHRS and CDR2 YFSETQ. Deletions cut 3 bases from V and 6 bases from J, with 14 bases between. The CDR3 coding sequence is TGCGCCAGCAGCTCTGACCCCTCCCCGGATACGCAGTATTTT. Amino acids: CASSSDPSPDTQYF.

This clonotype was seen repeatedly, ten times or more. The chain couples TRBV25-1 to TRBJ2-7; 7 positions agree with TRBD1. This CDR3 is 14 amino acids long. In germline, CDR1 is MGHDK, CDR2 SYGVNS. V was pared by 4 bases and J by 5 bases, with 8 bases of the junction left unmatched. The DNA for the CDR3 is TGTGCCAGCAGTGCCCCACAGGGGAGACACGAGCAGTACTTC. Residues: CASSAPQGRHEQYF.

This clonotype was counted ten times or more. The rearrangement uses TRBV2 and TRBJ1-1; D not certain. Trimming cost V 8 bases and J 6 bases, with 16 bases left between them. This CDR3 contains 13 residues. Germline V gene data show CDR1 as SNHLY and CDR2 as FYNNEI. CDR3 amino acids: CASQDGMGAEAFF. DNA for the CDR3: TGTGCCAGCCAGGACGGAATGGGCGCTGAAGCTTTCTTT.

There are many counts of this clonotype. The chain combines TRBV12-3 or TRBV12-4 with TRBJ2-5; D gene unclear. V was pared by 6 bases and J by 5 bases, with 16 bases between. The CDR3 has 14 amino acids. This chain's CDR3 is CASSLPGRGETQYF. The CDR3 bases are TGTGCCAGCAGCCTACCGGGCCGTGGGGAGACCCAGTACTTC.

This clonotype was counted ten times or more. Germline and junction disagree at one end, which may indicate a read error. This chain links TRBV7-7 with TRBJ2-5; 14 nucleotides match TRBD2. Germline lookup yields CDR1 SSHAT and CDR2 FNYEAQ (reference sequence). The CDR3 consists of 17 residues. The CDR3 here is CASSLETSGRARETQYF. In DNA form, the CDR3 reads TGTGCTAGCAGCTTGGAGACTAGCGGGAGGGCCCGTGAGACCCAGTACTTC. Full variable domain (rest looked up from reference TRBV7-7 and TRBJ2-5): GAGVSQSPRYKVTKRGQDVTLRCDPISSHATLYWYQQALGQGPEFLTYFNYEAQPDKSGLPSDRFSAERPEGSISTLTIQRTEQRDSAMYRCASSLETSGRARETQYFGPGTRLLVL.

This clonotype was found many times. This sequence joins TRBV20-1 and TRBJ2-3, with 7 bases lining up with TRBD2. Germline CDR1 and CDR2: DFQATT and SNEGSKA (reference sequence). This CDR3 contains 14 residues. J was trimmed by 1 base and V by 3 bases; bases with no gene match: 4. The CDR3 is CSASPGGRTDTQYF. CDR3 bases: TGCAGTGCTAGCCCGGGGGGACGCACAGATACGCAGTATTTT.

This clonotype came up many times. The CDR3 DNA follows: TGTGCCAGCAGCTTAGAGGGTAGCGGTTCAGATACGCAGTATTTT. Protein sequence: CASSLEGSGSDTQYF. This chain uses TRBV7-8 with TRBJ2-3, with TRBD2 as a possible D gene (6 bases). V lost 1 base and J 4 bases, leaving 12 bases between the germline ends. The CDR3 covers 15 residues. CDR1 is SGHVS, CDR2 FQNEAQ, per germline.

Of note for this clonotype: A clone one base away is much larger, so this may be a read error. This chain connects TRBV3-1 to TRBJ1-6, with TRBD1 matching 10 bases. There are 17 residues in the CDR3. Germline loops: CDR1 LGHDT, CDR2 YNNKEL (reference sequence). CDR3 coding DNA: TGTGCCAGCAGCCAGCAGACAGGGGGCGGATATAATTCACACCTCCACTTT. Translation: CASSQQTGGGYNSHLHF.

In this sample, this clonotype turned up many times. The chain uses TRBV9 and TRBJ2-5, with D possibly being TRBD1 or TRBD2 (6 bases each). The V gene lost 4 bases and the J gene lost 2 bases, with 15 bases spanning the gap. This CDR3 is built from 15 residues. CDR1 SGDLS and CDR2 YYNGEE come from the germline V gene. The CDR3: CASSRGRTIQETQYF. CDR3 sequence (DNA): TGTGCCAGCAGCCGGGGGCGAACGATACAAGAGACCCAGTACTTC.

This clonotype was counted many times. The V call is TRBV12-3 or TRBV12-4, the J call TRBJ1-2; 9 bases map to TRBD1. The CDR3 has 15 amino acids. Trimming took 5 bases from V and 2 from J; bases not matched to a gene: 6. In DNA, the CDR3 is TGTGCCAGCAGTCCCGGGACAGGGATAAACTATGGCTACACCTTC. It specifies CASSPGTGINYGYTF.

The gene calls are TRBV18 and TRBJ1-4, with D hard to call. Trimming took off 0 bases at V and 3 bases at J, with 2 bases between the two ends. The CDR3 has 13 amino acids. Germline-derived CDR1 and CDR2 are KGHSH and LQKENI. The CDR3 region has the DNA TGTGCCAGCTCACCACCTTCTAATGAAAAACTGTTTTTT. It yields the protein CASSPPSNEKLFF.

This clonotype was observed at least ten times. The V and J genes are TRBV12-3 or TRBV12-4 and TRBJ2-7, with D unresolved. The length of the CDR3 is 13 residues. V was cut by 5 bases and J by 1 base, with 9 bases left in between. The CDR3 DNA reads TGTGCCAGCAGTCCTTCCGTATCCTACGAGCAGTACTTC. Amino acid sequence: CASSPSVSYEQYF.

Many counts were recorded for this clonotype. The chain links TRBV6-2 or TRBV6-3 to TRBJ2-7; TRBD1 matches 7 bases. The CDR3 loop spans 15 amino acids. Germline CDR1 reads MNHEY; CDR2 reads SVGEGT. Unmatched junction bases numbered 4, after V lost 0 bases and J lost 2 bases. The DNA for the CDR3 is TGTGCCAGCAGTTACTCCCCGCAGGGGGCCTACGAGCAGTACTTC. This codes for CASSYSPQGAYEQYF.

This clonotype was recorded at least ten times. The DNA for the CDR3 is TGCAGTGCTAGAGCTCGGGGGGGCCAAAATGAGCAGTTCTTC. Translated, it gives CSARARGGQNEQFF. The J gene is TRBJ2-1, the V gene TRBV20-1; 8 positions agree with TRBD2. V shed 1 base and J 7 bases; nucleotides not matched to a gene: 6. Looked up from germline, CDR1 is DFQATT and CDR2 is SNEGSKA (reference sequence). The CDR3 extends over 14 amino acids.

This clonotype was recorded many times. The J gene is TRBJ2-3, the V gene TRBV7-9; no clear D gene. The CDR3 is made up of 13 amino acids. Trimming took 3 bases from V and 5 from J, leaving 9 bases between them. The germline V gene encodes CDR1 SEHNR and CDR2 FQNEAQ (reference sequence). The CDR3 bases are TGTGCCAGCAGCTTCCGACTTGAAGATACGCAGTATTTT. It yields the protein CASSFRLEDTQYF. The complete variable domain, with remaining parts taken from reference TRBV7-9 and TRBJ2-3, reads DTGVSQNPRHKITKRGQNVTFRCDPISEHNRLYWYRQTLGQGPEFLTYFQNEAQLEKSRLLSDRFSAERPKGSFSTLEIQRTEQGDSAMYLCASSFRLEDTQYFGPGTRLTVL.

This clonotype was detected many times. The chain couples TRBV14 to TRBJ2-7, with TRBD1 identical over 7 bases. Germline V gives CDR1 SGHDN, CDR2 FVKESK. Trimming cost V 4 bases and J 2 bases; bases outside gene matches: 8. The CDR3 is 15 amino acids. The CDR3 DNA sequence: TGTGCCAGCAGCCTCTCACCGGGACAGACCTACGAGCAGTACTTC. As protein: CASSLSPGQTYEQYF.

This clonotype was counted at least ten times. The chain is built from TRBV29-1 and TRBJ1-2; D call uncertain. The V gene's germline CDR1 is SQVTM and CDR2 ANQGSEA. V lost 0 bases, J lost 6 bases, and 14 bases lay in between. CDR3 size: 14 residues. DNA for the CDR3: TGCAGCGTTGAAGATCGAACGGTGTGGAATGGCTACACCTTC. Amino acid sequence: CSVEDRTVWNGYTF.